This T cell receptor (beta chain) was recovered during a study of OX40 agonist ivuxolimab in advanced cancers. Study-level information: Three patients, one with hepatocellular carcinoma and two with cutaneous melanoma, achieved partial responses.

Study results and limitations: Low normalized T-cell clonal expansion was additionally recorded for some nonresponders. The antigen specificity of the peripheral T cells (those that were expanded) was not determined.

V was clipped by 1 base and J by 0 bases, with 13 bases between them. Germline values: CDR1 KGHSH, CDR2 LQKENI. The CDR3 sequence is 17 residues long. This clone showed up just once. The antigen is not known. Produced via immunoSEQ multiplex PCR; TCRdb's table is partial and in-frame only. The sample yields about 79,000 clones, 88% seen once. The genes are TRBV18 and TRBJ1-3; D is undetermined. The clonotype originates from an adult with an advanced solid tumor such as melanoma, head and neck, liver or kidney cancer. This sample comprised CD4+ or CD8+ T cells sorted from blood, obtained in a trial of the OX40 agonist ivuxolimab. The CDR3 coding sequence is TGTGCCAGCTCACCACAGAACAGATTTACCTCTGGAAACACCATATATTTT. Translated, it gives CASSPQNRFTSGNTIYF.